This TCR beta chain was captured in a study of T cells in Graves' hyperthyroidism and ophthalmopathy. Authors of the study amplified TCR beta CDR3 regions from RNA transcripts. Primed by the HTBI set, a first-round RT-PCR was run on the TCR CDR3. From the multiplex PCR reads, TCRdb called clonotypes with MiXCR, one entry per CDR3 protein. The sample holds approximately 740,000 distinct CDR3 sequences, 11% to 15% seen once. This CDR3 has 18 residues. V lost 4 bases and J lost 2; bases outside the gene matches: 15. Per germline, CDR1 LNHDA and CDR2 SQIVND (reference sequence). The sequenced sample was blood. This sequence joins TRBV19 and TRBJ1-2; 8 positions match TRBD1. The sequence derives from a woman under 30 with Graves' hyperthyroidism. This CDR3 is CASSTPIWTGMINYGYTF. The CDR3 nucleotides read TGTGCCAGTAGTACTCCAATCTGGACAGGGATGATAAACTATGGCTACACCTTC.